Listed below are T cell receptor beta chains from one sample, sequenced in a study of T-cell memory formation after mild COVID-19. TCRdb passed the 5' RACE reads through MiXCR, listing each CDR3 protein once. The table lists about 560,000 distinct CDR3 sequences, about a sixth of them singletons. The sample comprised PBMCs or a T cell subset sorted from them (not recorded which). The receptor set was obtained from an adult woman who had mild COVID-19 (a few samples of this study predate the infection). Cell type and time point are not known. CDR3s include the opening cysteine and the closing phenylalanine or tryptophan. D genes are given only for firm matches. The size entry is marked missing in some rows and otherwise reads once, few, many or a size class.

d_call | clone_size | j_call | v_call | cdr3_nt | cdr3_aa
TRBD1 | . | TRBJ1-1 | TRBV5-1 | TGCGCCAGCAGCCTGGGACAGGGCCTCATGAACACTGAAGCTTTCTTT | CASSLGQGLMNTEAFF
. | few | TRBJ2-7 | TRBV18 | TGTGCCAGCTCACCCCCAGGGAACACACCAAACACCTACGAGCAGTACTTC | CASSPPGNTPNTYEQYF
. | few | TRBJ2-1 | TRBV24-1 | TGTGCCACCAGTCAGGGGCAGACACTAGGAAATGAGCAGTTCTTC | CATSQGQTLGNEQFF
TRBD2 | . | TRBJ2-1 | TRBV3-1 | TGTGCCAGCAGCCACTCTAGCGGGGGTCATGGTGAGCAGTTCTTC | CASSHSSGGHGEQFF
. | . | TRBJ2-5 | TRBV5-1 | TGCGCCAGCAGCTTGACCGGGGCCCTCCAAGAGACCCAGTACTTC | CASSLTGALQETQYF
. | few | TRBJ1-2 | TRBV6-5 | TGTGCCAGCAGGATGCAGGGAGGGGTTGGCTACACCTTC | CASRMQGGVGYTF
TRBD2 | . | TRBJ2-7 | TRBV7-8 | TGTGCCAGCCAAGTCCGGGAGGGTACCTACGAGCAGTACTTC | CASQVREGTYEQYF
. | few | TRBJ2-5 | TRBV12-3/TRBV12-4 | TGTGCCAGCAGTGGCCTGGAGGAGACCCAGTACTTC | CASSGLEETQYF
. | many | TRBJ1-1 | TRBV20-1 | TGCAGTGCTAGAGATTACCTCCGGGCGAACACTGAAGCTTTCTTT | CSARDYLRANTEAFF
. | . | TRBJ2-7 | TRBV20-1 | TGCAGTGCTAGAGATTTAGACACGGGGACTTACGAGCAGTACTTC | CSARDLDTGTYEQYF
. | few | TRBJ1-5 | TRBV27 | TGTGCCAGCAGTTCCAGGGGACTTAGCAATCAGCCCCAGCATTTT | CASSSRGLSNQPQHF
. | few | TRBJ1-1 | TRBV2 | TGTGCCAGCGAAAGGGGTTACGAGAATGCTTTCTTT | CASERGYENAFF
TRBD1 | few | TRBJ1-2 | TRBV5-4 | TGTGCCAGCAGCTTGGCCACGACAGGGTATGGCTACACCTTC | CASSLATTGYGYTF